These T cell receptor beta chains were read from a single sample in a study of cytomegalovirus exposure and HLA in healthy donors. Clones were sequenced by immunoSEQ multiplex PCR, and TCRdb holds only the in-frame ones, with some missing. The sample yields tens of thousands of clones, about 90% seen once. Sequencing was done on a sample of PBMCs. The source is a young woman in good health and CMV-seropositive. Both conserved end residues are part of each CDR3. A D gene is named only where the DNA matches it firmly. The size entry is marked missing in some rows and otherwise reads once, few, many or a size class.

d_gene	v_gene	abundance	j_gene	CDR3aa	CDR3nt
-	TRBV2	once	TRBJ2-2	CASRGQGGTGELFF	TGTGCCAGCAGGGGACAAGGGGGCACCGGGGAGCTGTTTTTT
TRBD1	TRBV5-1	-	TRBJ1-4	CASSLGTGGGDEKLFF	TGCGCCAGCAGCCTAGGGACAGGGGGCGGCGATGAAAAACTGTTTTTT
-	TRBV28	-	TRBJ2-7	CASSSVPRRAYEQYF	TGTGCCAGCAGTTCCGTCCCAAGGAGGGCCTACGAGCAGTACTTC
TRBD2	TRBV28	-	TRBJ2-1	CASSARMGLAGVNEQFF	TGTGCCAGCAGTGCGCGGATGGGACTAGCGGGAGTCAATGAGCAGTTCTTC
TRBD2	TRBV14	-	TRBJ2-1	CASSQGSGGVYNEQFF	TGTGCCAGCAGCCAAGGTAGCGGGGGGGTCTACAATGAGCAGTTCTTC
-	TRBV5-6	-	TRBJ1-1	CASSAPGRNTEAFF	TGTGCCAGCAGCGCACCCGGGAGGAACACTGAAGCTTTCTTT
-	TRBV6-4	-	TRBJ2-6	CASTETASSGANVLTF	TGTGCCAGCACTGAAACAGCCAGCTCTGGGGCCAACGTCCTGACTTTC
TRBD2	TRBV7-9	-	TRBJ2-2	CASSPWRGDYTGELFF	TGTGCCAGCAGCCCTTGGCGGGGGGATTACACCGGGGAGCTGTTTTTT
TRBD2	TRBV5-4	-	TRBJ2-1	CASSPGTSGLNEQFF	TGTGCCAGCAGCCCCGGGACTAGCGGGCTCAATGAGCAGTTCTTC
-	TRBV2	-	TRBJ2-7	CASGSGTWSTEQYF	TGTGCCAGCGGCTCCGGGACATGGTCAACCGAGCAGTACTTC
TRBD2	TRBV5-1	-	TRBJ2-1	CASRYSGGDVNEQFF	TGCGCCAGCAGGTATAGCGGGGGGGATGTCAATGAGCAGTTCTTC
-	TRBV19	once	TRBJ2-7	CASSLAGLGEQYF	TGTGCCAGTAGTCTCGCGGGTCTAGGCGAGCAGTACTTC
TRBD1	TRBV6-1	-	TRBJ1-4	CASSRGQGNEKLFF	TGTGCCAGCAGTAGAGGACAGGGGAATGAAAAACTGTTTTTT
-	TRBV5-1	-	TRBJ2-7	CASSFDSYEQYF	TGCGCCAGCAGCTTCGACAGCTACGAGCAGTACTTC
TRBD1	TRBV4-1	-	TRBJ1-5	CASSQDGQGSNQPQHF	TGCGCCAGCAGCCAAGACGGACAGGGCAGCAATCAGCCCCAGCATTTT
-	TRBV18	-	TRBJ2-7	CASSPVFPSPYEQYF	TGTGCCAGCTCACCAGTGTTCCCTAGTCCCTACGAGCAGTACTTC
-	TRBV7-9	-	TRBJ1-3	CASSLEAGAGNTIYF	TGTGCCAGCAGCTTAGAGGCAGGGGCTGGAAACACCATATATTTT
-	TRBV30	-	TRBJ2-7	CAWSVTPYEQYF	TGTGCCTGGAGTGTAACTCCCTACGAGCAGTACTTC
TRBD1	TRBV7-6	-	TRBJ2-1	CASSLGTGYSYNEQFF	TGTGCCAGCAGCTTAGGGACAGGGTACTCCTACAATGAGCAGTTCTTC
-	TRBV19	-	TRBJ1-5	CASKLAPYSNQPQHF	TGTGCCAGTAAGCTTGCACCGTATAGCAATCAGCCCCAGCATTTT
TRBD1	TRBV15	few	TRBJ2-5	CATSKAGTDQETQYF	TGTGCCACCAGCAAGGCTGGGACAGACCAAGAGACCCAGTACTTC
TRBD2	TRBV29-1	once	TRBJ2-1	CSAHRGTSHSPYNEQFF	TGCAGCGCCCACAGAGGGACTAGCCACTCCCCGTACAATGAGCAGTTCTTC
TRBD1	TRBV10-2	-	TRBJ2-1	CASSKQGGYNEQFF	TGCGCCAGCAGTAAACAGGGGGGATACAATGAGCAGTTCTTC
TRBD2	TRBV27	once	TRBJ2-1	CASSYPLAGGANEQFF	TGTGCCAGCAGTTACCCTTTAGCGGGAGGGGCCAATGAGCAGTTCTTC
-	TRBV10-1	-	TRBJ2-2	CASSESLLEEGPGELFF	TGCGCCAGCAGTGAGTCGCTCCTTGAGGAGGGCCCCGGGGAGCTGTTTTTT
-	TRBV27	-	TRBJ2-3	CASSFTPDRAYTQYF	TGTGCCAGCAGTTTTACCCCCGACAGAGCTTATACGCAGTATTTT
-	TRBV7-9	-	TRBJ2-5	CASRPEGGPPQETQYF	TGTGCCAGCAGACCGGAGGGGGGGCCCCCACAAGAGACCCAGTACTTC